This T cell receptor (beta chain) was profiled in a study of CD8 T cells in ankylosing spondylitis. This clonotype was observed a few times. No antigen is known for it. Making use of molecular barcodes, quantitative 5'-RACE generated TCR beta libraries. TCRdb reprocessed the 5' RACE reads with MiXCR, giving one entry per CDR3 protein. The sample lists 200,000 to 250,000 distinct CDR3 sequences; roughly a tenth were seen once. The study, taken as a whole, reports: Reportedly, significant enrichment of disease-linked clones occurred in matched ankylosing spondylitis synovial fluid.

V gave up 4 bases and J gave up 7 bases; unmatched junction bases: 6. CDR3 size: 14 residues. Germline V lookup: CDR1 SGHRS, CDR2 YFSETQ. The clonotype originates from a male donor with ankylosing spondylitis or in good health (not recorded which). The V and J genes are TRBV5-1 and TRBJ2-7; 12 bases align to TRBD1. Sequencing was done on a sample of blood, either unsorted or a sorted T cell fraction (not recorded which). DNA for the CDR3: TGCGCCAGCAGCGTCGGGACAGGGGGCCGGGAGCAGTACTTC. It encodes CASSVGTGGREQYF. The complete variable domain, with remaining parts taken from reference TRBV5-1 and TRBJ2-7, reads KAGVTQTPRYLIKTRGQQVTLSCSPISGHRSVSWYQQTPGQGLQFLFEYFSETQRNKGNFPGRFSGRQFSNSRSEMNVSTLELGDSALYLCASSVGTGGREQYFGPGTRLTVT.